This T cell receptor (beta chain) was observed in a study of Ad26.COV2.S vaccination and SARS-CoV-2 variants. The CDR3 is 15 amino acids. The J segment lost 0 bases and the V segment lost 4 bases, leaving 3 bases of the junction unmatched. The germline V gene encodes CDR1 LGHDT and CDR2 YNNKEL (reference sequence). The study's findings and limits: For non-spike TCRs, breadth in vaccine recipients resembled that in placebo recipients. Post-vaccination breadth of spike-specific CD8+ and CD4+ T cell responses was reportedly substantial. Vaccinees showed greater spike-specific TCR breadth than placebo recipients.

As for this clone: Its antigen is as yet unknown.

TCRdb's table, derived via immunoSEQ multiplex PCR, lists solely in-frame clones and lacks some. This repertoire shows about 350,000 clones, around 90% found once; its top ten account for 3.5% to 4.5%. The gene calls are TRBV3-1 (or the pseudogene TRBV3-2) and TRBJ1-3; 7 nucleotides agree with TRBD1. This sequence was found in a human donor who had recovered from COVID-19. The sequencing used peripheral blood, collected after recovery from COVID-19. The CDR3: CASSLGTVSGNTIYF. In DNA, the CDR3 is TGTGCCAGCAGCCTTGGGACAGTCTCTGGAAACACCATATATTTT.